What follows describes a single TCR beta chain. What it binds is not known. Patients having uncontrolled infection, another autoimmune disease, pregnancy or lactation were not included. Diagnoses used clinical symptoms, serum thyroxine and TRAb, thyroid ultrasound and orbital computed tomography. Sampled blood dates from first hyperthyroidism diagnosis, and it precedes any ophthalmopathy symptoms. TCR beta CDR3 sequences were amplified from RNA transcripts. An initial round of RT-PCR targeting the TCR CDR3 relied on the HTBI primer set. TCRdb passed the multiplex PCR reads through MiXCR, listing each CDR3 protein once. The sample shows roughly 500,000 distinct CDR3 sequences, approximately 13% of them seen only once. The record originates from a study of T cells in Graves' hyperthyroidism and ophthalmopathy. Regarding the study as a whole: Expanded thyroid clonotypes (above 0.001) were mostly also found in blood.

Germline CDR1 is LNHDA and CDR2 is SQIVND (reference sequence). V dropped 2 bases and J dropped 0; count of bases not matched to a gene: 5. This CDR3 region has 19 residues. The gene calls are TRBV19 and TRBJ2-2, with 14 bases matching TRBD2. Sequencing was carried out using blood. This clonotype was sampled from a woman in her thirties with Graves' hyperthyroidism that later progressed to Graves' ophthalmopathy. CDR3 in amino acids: CASSISGLAGGTNTGELFF. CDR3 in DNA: TGTGCCAGTAGTATATCAGGACTAGCGGGAGGTACGAACACCGGGGAGCTGTTTTTT.